This T cell receptor (beta chain) was captured in a study of cytomegalovirus exposure and HLA in healthy donors. Trimming took 3 bases from V and 6 from J; bases not matched to a gene: 5. The CDR3 sequence is 14 residues long. Germline V lookup: CDR1 WNHNN, CDR2 SYGVQD (reference sequence). Amplification used 60 Vbeta primers and 13 Jbeta primers. The data were produced by immunoSEQ multiplex PCR, yet TCRdb's version contains in-frame clones alone and is incomplete. The data contain fewer than 110,000 clones, around 77% of them singletons. The sequencing input was PBMCs. The TCR was taken from a male donor in good health and CMV-seronegative. The chain joins TRBV10-1 to TRBJ2-1, with 7 nucleotides matching TRBD2. The CDR3 sequence is CASSDGTIRNEQFF. The DNA for the CDR3 is TGCGCCAGCAGTGATGGGACTATCCGCAATGAGCAGTTCTTC.